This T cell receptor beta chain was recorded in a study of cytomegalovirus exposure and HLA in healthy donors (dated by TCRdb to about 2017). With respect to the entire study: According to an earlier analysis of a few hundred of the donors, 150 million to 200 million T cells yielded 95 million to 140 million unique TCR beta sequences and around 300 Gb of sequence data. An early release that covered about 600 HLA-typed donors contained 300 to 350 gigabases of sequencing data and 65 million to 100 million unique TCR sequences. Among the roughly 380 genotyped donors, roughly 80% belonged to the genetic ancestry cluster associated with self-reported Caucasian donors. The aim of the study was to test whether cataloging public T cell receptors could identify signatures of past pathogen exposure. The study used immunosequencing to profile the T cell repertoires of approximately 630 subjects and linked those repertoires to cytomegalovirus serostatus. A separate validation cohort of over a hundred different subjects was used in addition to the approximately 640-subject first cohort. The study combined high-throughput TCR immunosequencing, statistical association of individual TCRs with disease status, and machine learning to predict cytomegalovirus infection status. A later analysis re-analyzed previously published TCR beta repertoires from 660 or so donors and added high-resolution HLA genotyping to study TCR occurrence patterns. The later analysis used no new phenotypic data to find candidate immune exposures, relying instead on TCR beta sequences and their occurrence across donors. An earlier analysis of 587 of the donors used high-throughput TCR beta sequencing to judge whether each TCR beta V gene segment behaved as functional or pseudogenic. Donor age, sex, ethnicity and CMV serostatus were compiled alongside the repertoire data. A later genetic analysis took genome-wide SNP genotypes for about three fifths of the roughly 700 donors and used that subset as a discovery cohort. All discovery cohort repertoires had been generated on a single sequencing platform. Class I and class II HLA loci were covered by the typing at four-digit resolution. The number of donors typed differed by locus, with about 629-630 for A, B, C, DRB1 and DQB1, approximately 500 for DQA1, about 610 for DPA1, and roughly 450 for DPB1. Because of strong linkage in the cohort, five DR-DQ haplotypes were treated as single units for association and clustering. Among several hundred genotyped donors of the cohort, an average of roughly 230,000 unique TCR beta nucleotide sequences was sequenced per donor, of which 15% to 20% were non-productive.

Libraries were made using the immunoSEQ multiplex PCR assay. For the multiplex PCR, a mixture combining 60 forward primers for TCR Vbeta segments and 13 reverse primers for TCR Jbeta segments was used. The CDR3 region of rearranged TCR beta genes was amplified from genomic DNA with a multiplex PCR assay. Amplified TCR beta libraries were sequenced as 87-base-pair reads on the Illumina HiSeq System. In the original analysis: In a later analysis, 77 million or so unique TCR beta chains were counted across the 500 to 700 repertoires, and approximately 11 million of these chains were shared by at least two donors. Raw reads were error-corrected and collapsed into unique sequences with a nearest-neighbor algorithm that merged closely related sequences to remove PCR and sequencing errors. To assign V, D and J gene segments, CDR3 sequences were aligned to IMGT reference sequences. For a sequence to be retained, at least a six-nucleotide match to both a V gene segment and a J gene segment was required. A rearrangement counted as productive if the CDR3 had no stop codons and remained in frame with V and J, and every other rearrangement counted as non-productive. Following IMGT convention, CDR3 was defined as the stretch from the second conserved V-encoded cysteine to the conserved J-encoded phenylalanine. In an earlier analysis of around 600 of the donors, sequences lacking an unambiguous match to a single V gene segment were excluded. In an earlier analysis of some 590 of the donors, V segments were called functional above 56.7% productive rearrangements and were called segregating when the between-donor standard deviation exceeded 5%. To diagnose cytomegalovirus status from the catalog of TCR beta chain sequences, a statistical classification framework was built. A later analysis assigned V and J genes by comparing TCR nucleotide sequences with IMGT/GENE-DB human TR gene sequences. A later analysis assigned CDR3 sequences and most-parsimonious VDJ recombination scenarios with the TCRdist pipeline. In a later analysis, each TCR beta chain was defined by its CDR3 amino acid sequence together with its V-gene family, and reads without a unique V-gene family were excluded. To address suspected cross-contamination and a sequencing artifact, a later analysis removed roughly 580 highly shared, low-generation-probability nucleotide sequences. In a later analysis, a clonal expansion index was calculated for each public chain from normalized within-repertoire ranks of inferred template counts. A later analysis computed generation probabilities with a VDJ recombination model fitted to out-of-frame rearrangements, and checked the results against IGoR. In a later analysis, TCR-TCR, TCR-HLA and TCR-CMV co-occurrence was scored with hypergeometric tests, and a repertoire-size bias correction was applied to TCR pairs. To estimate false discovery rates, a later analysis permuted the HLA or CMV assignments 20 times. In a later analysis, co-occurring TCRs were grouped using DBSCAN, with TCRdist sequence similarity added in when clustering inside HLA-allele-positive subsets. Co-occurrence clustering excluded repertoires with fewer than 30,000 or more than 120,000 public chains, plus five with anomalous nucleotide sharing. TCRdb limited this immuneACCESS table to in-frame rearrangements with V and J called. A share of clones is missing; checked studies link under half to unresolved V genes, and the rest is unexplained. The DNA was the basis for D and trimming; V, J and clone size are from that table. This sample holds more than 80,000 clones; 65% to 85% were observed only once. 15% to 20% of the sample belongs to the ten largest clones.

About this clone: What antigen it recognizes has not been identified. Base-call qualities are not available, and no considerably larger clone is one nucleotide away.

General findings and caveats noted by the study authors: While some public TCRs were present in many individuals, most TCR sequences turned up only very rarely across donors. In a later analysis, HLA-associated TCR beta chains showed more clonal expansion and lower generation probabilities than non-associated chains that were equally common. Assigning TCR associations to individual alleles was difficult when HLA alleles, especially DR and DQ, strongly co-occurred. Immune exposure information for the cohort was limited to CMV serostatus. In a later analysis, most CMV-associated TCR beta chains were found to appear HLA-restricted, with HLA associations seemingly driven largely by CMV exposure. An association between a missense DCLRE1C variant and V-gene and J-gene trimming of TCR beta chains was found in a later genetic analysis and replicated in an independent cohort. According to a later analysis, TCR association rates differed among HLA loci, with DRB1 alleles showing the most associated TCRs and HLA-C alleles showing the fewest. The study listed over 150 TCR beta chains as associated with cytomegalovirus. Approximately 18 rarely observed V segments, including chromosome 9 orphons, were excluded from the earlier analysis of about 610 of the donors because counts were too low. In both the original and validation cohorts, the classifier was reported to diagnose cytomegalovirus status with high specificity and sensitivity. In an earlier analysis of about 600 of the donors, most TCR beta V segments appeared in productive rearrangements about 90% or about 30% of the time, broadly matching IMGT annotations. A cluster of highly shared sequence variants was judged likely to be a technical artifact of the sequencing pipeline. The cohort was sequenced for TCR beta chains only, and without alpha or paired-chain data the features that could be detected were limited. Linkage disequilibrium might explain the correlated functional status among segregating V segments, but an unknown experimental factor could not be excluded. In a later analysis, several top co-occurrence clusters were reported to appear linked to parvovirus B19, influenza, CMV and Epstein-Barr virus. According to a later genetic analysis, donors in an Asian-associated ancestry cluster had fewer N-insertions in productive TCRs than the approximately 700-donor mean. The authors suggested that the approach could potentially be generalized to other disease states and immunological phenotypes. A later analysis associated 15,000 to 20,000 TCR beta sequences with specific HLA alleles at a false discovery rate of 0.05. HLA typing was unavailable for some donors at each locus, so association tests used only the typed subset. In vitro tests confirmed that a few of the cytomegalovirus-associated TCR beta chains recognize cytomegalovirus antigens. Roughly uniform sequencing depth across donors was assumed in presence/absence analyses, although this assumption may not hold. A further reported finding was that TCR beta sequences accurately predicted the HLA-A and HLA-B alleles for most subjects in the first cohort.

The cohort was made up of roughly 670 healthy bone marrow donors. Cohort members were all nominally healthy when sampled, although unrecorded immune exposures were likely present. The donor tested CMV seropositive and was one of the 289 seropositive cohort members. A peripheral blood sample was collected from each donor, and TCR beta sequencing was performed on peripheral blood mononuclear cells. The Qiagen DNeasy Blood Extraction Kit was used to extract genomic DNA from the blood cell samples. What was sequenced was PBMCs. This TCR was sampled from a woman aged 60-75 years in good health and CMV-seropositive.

The CDR3 protein: CASSKGGQASYEQYF. The base sequence is TGTGCCAGCAGCAAAGGGGGACAGGCATCCTACGAGCAGTACTTC. The rearrangement joined TRBV7-9 to TRBJ2-7, with 8 bases matching TRBD1. CDR1 SEHNR and CDR2 FQNEAQ were looked up in the germline V gene (reference sequence). The CDR3 holds 15 amino acids from the cysteine to the phenylalanine. Of the read, only the CDR3 DNA is kept; its 45 bases are in frame from base 1. Trimming takes 5 bases off V and 1 base off J; junction bases not matched to a gene: 7. Full variable domain (CDR3 extended with the reference TRBV7-9 and TRBJ2-7 proteins): DTGVSQNPRHKITKRGQNVTFRCDPISEHNRLYWYRQTLGQGPEFLTYFQNEAQLEKSRLLSDRFSAERPKGSFSTLEIQRTEQGDSAMYLCASSKGGQASYEQYFGPGTRLTVT.